The 8 T cell receptor beta chains below come from one sample, sequenced in a study of somatic mutations in cytotoxic T cells in rheumatoid arthritis (dated by TCRdb to the late 2010s). The library was obtained by the immunoSEQ multiplex PCR assay. TCRdb's version of the immuneACCESS table is confined to in-frame rearrangements and falls short of the full clone set. An unresolved V gene accounts for under half of the shortfall where checked; the remainder is of unknown origin. The sample table shows approximately 25,000 clones, and under 75% are seen once. The top ten constitute around 8.9% of the sample. The sequenced sample was CD8+ T cells sorted from blood. The receptors come from a woman between 18 and 29 years old in good health.

The rearrangement joins TRBV19 to TRBJ2-5; D ambiguous. V was trimmed by 6 bases and J by 4 bases, leaving 3 bases between them. CDR1 is LNHDA, CDR2 SQIVND, per germline (reference sequence). The CDR3 runs 10 residues. The CDR3 bases are TGTGCCAGTAGCGGAGAGACCCAGTACTTC. This encodes CASSGETQYF.

The chain has TRBV7-2 and TRBJ1-2, with D possibly TRBD1 on 5 matching bases. CDR1 is SGHTA and CDR2 is FQGNSA in the germline V gene. The CDR3 has 13 residues. V was trimmed by 6 bases and J by 2 bases, leaving 10 bases between them. Here the CDR3 reads CASRETDNYGYTF. The DNA of the CDR3 is TGTGCCAGCAGGGAGACAGACAACTATGGCTACACCTTC.

The rearrangement links TRBV7-9 to TRBJ2-5; tentatively, D is TRBD2 (5 bases). The CDR3 is 15 residues long. Germline CDR1 is SEHNR and CDR2 is FQNEAQ (reference sequence). The V end lost 5 bases, the J end lost 3 bases, and 16 bases lay between the germline ends. CDR3 residues: CASSPILGSKETQYF. The CDR3 coding sequence is TGTGCCAGCAGCCCCATTTTGGGGAGCAAAGAGACCCAGTACTTC.

The gene calls are TRBV6-5 and TRBJ2-7, with D possibly being TRBD1 or TRBD2 (5 bases each). CDR1 is MNHEY, CDR2 SVGAGI, per germline. Trimming took 2 bases from V and 5 from J, leaving 13 bases between them. This CDR3 spans 14 amino acids. The chain's CDR3 is CASSYDGTLDEQYF. CDR3 nucleotide sequence: TGTGCCAGCAGTTACGACGGGACCCTCGACGAGCAGTACTTC.

This clone was counted between two and nine times. V gene TRBV6-5 combines with J gene TRBJ1-5; TRBD1 is a possible D gene (5 bases). V was clipped by 5 bases and J by 1 base, with 9 bases between them. The CDR3 length is 14 residues. The germline V gene has CDR1 MNHEY and CDR2 SVGAGI. The CDR3 region has the DNA TGTGCCAGCAGTCTCGCAGGGAGCAATCAGCCCCAGCATTTT. Translated, it gives CASSLAGSNQPQHF.

The chain recombines TRBV20-1 with TRBJ2-7; unclear D gene. With 1 base removed from V and 7 bases from J, the gap between germline ends came to 8 bases. The germline V gene has CDR1 DFQATT and CDR2 SNEGSKA (reference sequence). The CDR3 has 11 residues. The CDR3 loop reads CSARAVGEQYF. For the CDR3, the DNA is TGCAGTGCTAGAGCGGTAGGAGAGCAGTACTTC.

The gene calls are TRBV15 and TRBJ2-5; tentative D call: TRBD2 (6 bases). Trimming removed 1 base at V and 4 bases at J, with 10 bases between. CDR3 length: 14 residues. CDR1 and CDR2 (germline): LNHNV, YYDKDF (reference sequence). DNA for the CDR3: TGTGCCACCAGCAGAGTCGGGGGAGCAGAGACCCAGTACTTC. Protein sequence: CATSRVGGAETQYF.

This clone was seen more than once but under ten times. The V call is TRBV27, the J call TRBJ1-5; weak D call: TRBD1 (6 bases). CDR1 MNHEY and CDR2 SMNVEV come from the germline V gene (reference sequence). This CDR3 has 11 residues. V was pared by 8 bases and J by 6 bases, with 8 bases between. CDR3 in amino acids: CASGGVQPQHF. The CDR3 DNA is TGTGCCAGCGGGGGCGTTCAGCCCCAGCATTTT.